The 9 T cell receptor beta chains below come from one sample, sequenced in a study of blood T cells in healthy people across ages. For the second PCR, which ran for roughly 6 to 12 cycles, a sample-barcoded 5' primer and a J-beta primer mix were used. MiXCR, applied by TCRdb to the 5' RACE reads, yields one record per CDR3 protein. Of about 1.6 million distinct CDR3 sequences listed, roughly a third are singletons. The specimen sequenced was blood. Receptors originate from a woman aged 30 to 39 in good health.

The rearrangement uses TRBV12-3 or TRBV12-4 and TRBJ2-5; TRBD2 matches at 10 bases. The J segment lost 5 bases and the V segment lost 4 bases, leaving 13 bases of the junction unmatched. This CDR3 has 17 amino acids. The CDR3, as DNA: TGTGCCAGCAGTTGGGCTAGCGGGAGACCCACGGGGGAGACCCAGTACTTC. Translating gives CASSWASGRPTGETQYF.

In DNA form, the CDR3 reads TGCAGTGCTAGACCGCCCTTAGCGGGGGCCTACGAGCAGTACTTC. Protein: CSARPPLAGAYEQYF. This rearrangement joins TRBV20-1 to TRBJ2-7; 9 nucleotides match TRBD2. CDR3 length: 15 amino acids. V gave up 2 bases and J gave up 2 bases; unmatched junction bases: 7. The germline CDR1 and CDR2 sequences are DFQATT and SNEGSKA (reference sequence).

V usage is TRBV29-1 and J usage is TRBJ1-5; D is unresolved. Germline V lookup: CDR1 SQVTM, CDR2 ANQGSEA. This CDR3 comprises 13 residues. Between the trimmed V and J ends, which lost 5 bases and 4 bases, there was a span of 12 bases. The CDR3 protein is CSVSSARNQPQHF. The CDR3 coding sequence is TGCAGCGTTTCGTCGGCAAGGAATCAGCCCCAGCATTTT. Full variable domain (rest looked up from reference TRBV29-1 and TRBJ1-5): SAVISQKPSRDICQRGTSLTIQCQVDSQVTMMFWYRQQPGQSLTLIATANQGSEATYESGFVIDKFPISRPNLTFSTLTVSNMSPEDSSIYLCSVSSARNQPQHFGDGTRLSIL.

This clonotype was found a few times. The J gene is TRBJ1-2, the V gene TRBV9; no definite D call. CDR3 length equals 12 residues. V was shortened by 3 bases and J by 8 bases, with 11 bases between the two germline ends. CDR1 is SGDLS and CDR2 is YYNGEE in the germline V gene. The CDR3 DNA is TGTGCCAGCAGCGCCGATGACGTGGGCTACACCTTC. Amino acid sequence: CASSADDVGYTF.

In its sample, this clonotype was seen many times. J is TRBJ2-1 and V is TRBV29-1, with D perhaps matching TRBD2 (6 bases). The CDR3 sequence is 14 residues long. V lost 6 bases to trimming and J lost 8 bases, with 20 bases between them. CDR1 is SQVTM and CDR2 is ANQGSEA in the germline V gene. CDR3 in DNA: TGCAGCGTCTCACCGGGACTCCTTTCGGATGAGCAGTTCTTC. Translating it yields CSVSPGLLSDEQFF.

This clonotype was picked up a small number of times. The CDR3 region has the DNA TGTGCCAGCAGCGTCACAGGGGCCCTCACAGATACGCAGTATTTT. Translated: CASSVTGALTDTQYF. The V and J genes are TRBV9 and TRBJ2-3; TRBD1 matches 7 bases. This CDR3 is 15 amino acids long. CDR1 is SGDLS, CDR2 YYNGEE, per germline. J gave up 2 bases and V 2 bases, and 5 bases lay outside the gene matches.

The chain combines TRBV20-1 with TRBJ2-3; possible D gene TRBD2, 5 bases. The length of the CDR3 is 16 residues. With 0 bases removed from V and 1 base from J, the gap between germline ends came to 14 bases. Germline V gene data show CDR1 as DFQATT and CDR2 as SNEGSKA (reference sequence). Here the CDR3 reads CSARDPAADRTDTQYF. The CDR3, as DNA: TGCAGTGCTAGAGATCCGGCAGCGGACCGCACAGATACGCAGTATTTT.

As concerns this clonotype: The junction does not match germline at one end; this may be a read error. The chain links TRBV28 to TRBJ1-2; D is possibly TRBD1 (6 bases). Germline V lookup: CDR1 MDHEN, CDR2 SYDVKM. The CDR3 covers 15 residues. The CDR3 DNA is TGTGCCAGCAGTTTACCGGCAGGGGAAGCCTATGGCTGCACCTTC. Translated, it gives CASSLPAGEAYGCTF.

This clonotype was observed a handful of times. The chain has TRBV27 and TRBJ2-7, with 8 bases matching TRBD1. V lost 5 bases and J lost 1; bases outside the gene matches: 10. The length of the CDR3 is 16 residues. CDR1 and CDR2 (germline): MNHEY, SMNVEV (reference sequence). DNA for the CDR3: TGTGCCAGCAGTATCCTCTCCCGGACAGGGTCCTACGAGCAGTACTTC. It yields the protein CASSILSRTGSYEQYF.